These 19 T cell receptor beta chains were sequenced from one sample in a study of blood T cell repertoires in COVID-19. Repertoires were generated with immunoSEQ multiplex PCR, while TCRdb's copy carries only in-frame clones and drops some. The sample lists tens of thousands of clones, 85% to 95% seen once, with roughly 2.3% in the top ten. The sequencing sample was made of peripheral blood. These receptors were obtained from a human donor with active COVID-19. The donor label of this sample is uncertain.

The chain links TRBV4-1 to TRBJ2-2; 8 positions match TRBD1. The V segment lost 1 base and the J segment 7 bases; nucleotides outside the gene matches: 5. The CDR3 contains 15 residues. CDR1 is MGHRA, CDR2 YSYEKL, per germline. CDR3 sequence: CASSQVDRESGELFF. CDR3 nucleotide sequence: TGCGCCAGCAGCCAAGTGGACAGGGAGAGCGGGGAGCTGTTTTTT.

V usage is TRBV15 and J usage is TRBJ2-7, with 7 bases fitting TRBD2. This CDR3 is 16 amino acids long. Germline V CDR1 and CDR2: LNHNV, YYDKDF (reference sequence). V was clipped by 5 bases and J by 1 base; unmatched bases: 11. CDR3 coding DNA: TGTGCCACCAGCCCAGGAGGTACGGGGGGATCCTACGAGCAGTACTTC. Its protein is CATSPGGTGGSYEQYF.

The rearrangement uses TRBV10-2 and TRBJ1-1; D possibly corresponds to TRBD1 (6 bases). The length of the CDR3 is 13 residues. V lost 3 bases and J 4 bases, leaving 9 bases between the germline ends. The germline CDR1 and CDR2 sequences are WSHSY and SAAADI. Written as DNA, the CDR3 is TGCGCCAGCAGTGAAAGGGGGATCACTGAAGCTTTCTTT. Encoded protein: CASSERGITEAFF.

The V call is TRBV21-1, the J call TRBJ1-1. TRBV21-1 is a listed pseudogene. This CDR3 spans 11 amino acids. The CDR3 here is CASIGSTEAFF. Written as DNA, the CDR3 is TGTGCCAGCATCGGGAGCACTGAAGCTTTCTTT.

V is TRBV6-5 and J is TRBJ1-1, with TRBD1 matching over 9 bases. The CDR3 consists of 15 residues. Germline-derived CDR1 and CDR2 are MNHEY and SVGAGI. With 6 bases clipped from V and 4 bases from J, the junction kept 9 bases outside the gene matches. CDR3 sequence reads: CASRNQGQGITEAFF. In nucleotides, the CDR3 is TGTGCCAGCAGAAACCAGGGACAGGGTATCACTGAAGCTTTCTTT.

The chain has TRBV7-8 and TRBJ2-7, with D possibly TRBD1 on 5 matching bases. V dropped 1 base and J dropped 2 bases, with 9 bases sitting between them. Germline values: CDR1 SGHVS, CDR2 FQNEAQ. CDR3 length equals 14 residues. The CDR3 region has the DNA TGTGCCAGCAGCTTAGGGGGCAGTACCTACGAGCAGTACTTC. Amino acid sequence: CASSLGGSTYEQYF.

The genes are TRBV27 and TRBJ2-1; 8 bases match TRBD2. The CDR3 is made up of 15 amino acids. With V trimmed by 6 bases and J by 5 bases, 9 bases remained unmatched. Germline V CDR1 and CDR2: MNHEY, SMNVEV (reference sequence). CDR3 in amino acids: CASSRPGGRDNEQFF. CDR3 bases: TGTGCCAGCAGCCGTCCGGGGGGGCGGGACAATGAGCAGTTCTTC.

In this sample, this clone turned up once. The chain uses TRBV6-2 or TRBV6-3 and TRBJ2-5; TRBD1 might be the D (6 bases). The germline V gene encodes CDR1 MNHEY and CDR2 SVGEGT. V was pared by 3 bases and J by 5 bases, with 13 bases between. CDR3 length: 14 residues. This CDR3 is CASSYWQRGETQYF. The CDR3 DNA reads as TGTGCCAGCAGTTATTGGCAAAGGGGGGAGACCCAGTACTTC.

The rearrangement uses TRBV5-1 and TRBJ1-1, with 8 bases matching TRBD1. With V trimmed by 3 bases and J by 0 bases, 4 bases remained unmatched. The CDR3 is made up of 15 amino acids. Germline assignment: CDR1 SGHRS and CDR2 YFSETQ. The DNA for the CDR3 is TGCGCCAGCAGCTCCTACAGGGGGGTGAACACTGAAGCTTTCTTT. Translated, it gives CASSSYRGVNTEAFF. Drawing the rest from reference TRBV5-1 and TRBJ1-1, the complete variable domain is KAGVTQTPRYLIKTRGQQVTLSCSPISGHRSVSWYQQTPGQGLQFLFEYFSETQRNKGNFPGRFSGRQFSNSRSEMNVSTLELGDSALYLCASSSYRGVNTEAFFGQGTRLTVV.

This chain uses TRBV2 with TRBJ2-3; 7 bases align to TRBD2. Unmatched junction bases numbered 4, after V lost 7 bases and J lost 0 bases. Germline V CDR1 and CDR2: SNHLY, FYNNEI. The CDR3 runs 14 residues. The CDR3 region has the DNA TGTGCCAGCAATGTGGGACTAAGCACAGATACGCAGTATTTT. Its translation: CASNVGLSTDTQYF.

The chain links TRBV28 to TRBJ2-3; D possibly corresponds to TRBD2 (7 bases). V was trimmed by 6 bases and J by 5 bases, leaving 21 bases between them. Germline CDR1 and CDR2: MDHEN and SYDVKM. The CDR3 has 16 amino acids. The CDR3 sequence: CASSARWGGVKDTQYF. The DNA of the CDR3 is TGTGCCAGCAGCGCGAGGTGGGGGGGCGTGAAAGATACGCAGTATTTT. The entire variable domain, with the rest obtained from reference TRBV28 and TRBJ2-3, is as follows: DVKVTQSSRYLVKRTGEKVFLECVQDMDHENMFWYRQDPGLGLRLIYFSYDVKMKEKGDIPEGYSVSREKKERFSLILESASTNQTSMYLCASSARWGGVKDTQYFGPGTRLTVL.

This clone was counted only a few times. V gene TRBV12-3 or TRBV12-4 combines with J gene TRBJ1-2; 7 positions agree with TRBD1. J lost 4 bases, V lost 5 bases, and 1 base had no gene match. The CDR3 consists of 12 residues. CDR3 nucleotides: TGTGCCAGCAGTACAGGGGTCTATGGCTACACCTTC. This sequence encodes CASSTGVYGYTF.

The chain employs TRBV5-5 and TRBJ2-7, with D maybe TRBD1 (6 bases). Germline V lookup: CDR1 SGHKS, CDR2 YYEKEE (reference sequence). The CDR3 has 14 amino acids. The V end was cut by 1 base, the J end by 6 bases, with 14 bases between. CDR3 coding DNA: TGTGCCAGCAGCTTGTCACAGGGTTTCCCCGAGCAGTACTTC. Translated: CASSLSQGFPEQYF.

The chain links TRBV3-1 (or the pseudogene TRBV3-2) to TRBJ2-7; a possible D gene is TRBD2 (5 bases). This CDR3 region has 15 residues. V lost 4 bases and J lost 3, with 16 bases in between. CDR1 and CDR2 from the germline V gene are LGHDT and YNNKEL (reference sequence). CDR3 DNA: TGTGCCAGCAGCCCAGAGGAGGTCCCCGACTACGAGCAGTACTTC. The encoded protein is CASSPEEVPDYEQYF.

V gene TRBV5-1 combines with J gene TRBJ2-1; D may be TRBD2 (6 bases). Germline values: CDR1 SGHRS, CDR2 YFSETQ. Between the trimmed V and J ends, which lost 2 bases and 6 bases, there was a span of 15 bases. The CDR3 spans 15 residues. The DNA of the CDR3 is TGCGCCAGCAGCTTTGGGGGGAGTGTTAGCAATGAGCAGTTCTTC. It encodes CASSFGGSVSNEQFF.

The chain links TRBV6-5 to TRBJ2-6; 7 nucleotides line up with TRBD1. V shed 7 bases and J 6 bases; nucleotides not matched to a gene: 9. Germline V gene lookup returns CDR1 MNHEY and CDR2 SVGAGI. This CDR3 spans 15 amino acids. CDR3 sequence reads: CASKAEGASANVLTF. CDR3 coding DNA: TGTGCCAGCAAAGCAGAGGGGGCTTCGGCCAACGTCCTGACTTTC.

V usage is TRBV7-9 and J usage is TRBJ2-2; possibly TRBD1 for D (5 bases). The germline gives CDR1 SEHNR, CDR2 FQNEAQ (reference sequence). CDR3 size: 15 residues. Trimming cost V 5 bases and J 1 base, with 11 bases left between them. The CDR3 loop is CASSADSLNTGELFF. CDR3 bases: TGTGCCAGCAGCGCAGACAGCCTGAACACCGGGGAGCTGTTTTTT. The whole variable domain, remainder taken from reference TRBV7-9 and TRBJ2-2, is DTGVSQNPRHKITKRGQNVTFRCDPISEHNRLYWYRQTLGQGPEFLTYFQNEAQLEKSRLLSDRFSAERPKGSFSTLEIQRTEQGDSAMYLCASSADSLNTGELFFGEGSRLTVL.

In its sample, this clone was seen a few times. Here the CDR3 DNA reads TGTGCCAGCAATCAACAGGGAACTAACTATGGCTACACCTTC. This encodes CASNQQGTNYGYTF. The chain carries TRBV7-2 and TRBJ1-2; possibly TRBD1 for D (6 bases). Germline CDR1 and CDR2: SGHTA and FQGNSA. Trimming left V 7 bases short and J 0 bases short, with 12 bases between. The CDR3 covers 14 residues. The variable domain in full, with the rest retrieved from reference TRBV7-2 and TRBJ1-2, is GAGVSQSPSNKVTEKGKDVELRCDPISGHTALYWYRQSLGQGLEFLIYFQGNSAPDKSGLPSDRFSAERTGGSVSTLTIQRTQQEDSAVYLCASNQQGTNYGYTFGSGTRLTVV.

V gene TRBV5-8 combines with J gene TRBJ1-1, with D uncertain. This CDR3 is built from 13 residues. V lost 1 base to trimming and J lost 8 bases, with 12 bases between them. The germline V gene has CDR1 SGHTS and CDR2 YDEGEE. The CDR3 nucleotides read TGTGCCAGCAGCTTGCCTCCGTCCTTGGAAGCTTTCTTT. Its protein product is CASSLPPSLEAFF. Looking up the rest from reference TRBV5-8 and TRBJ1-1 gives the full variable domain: EAGVTQSPTHLIKTRGQQATLRCSPISGHTSVYWYQQALGLGLQFLLWYDEGEERNRGNFPPRFSGRQFPNYSSELNVNALELEDSALYLCASSLPPSLEAFFGQGTRLTVV.